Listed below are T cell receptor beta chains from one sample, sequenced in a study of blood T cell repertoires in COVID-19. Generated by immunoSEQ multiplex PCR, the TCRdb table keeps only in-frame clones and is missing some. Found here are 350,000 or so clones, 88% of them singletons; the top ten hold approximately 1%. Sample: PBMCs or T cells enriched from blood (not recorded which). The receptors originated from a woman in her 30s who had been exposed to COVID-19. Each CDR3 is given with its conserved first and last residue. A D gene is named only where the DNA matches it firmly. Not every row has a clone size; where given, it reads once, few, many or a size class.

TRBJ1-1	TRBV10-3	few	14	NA	CAIGQGLLNTEAFF	TGTGCCATAGGGCAGGGGCTGTTGAACACTGAAGCTTTCTTT
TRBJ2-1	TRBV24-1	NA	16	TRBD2	CATSDRLAGYNNEQFF	TGTGCCACCAGTGATCGTCTAGCGGGCTATAACAATGAGCAGTTCTTC
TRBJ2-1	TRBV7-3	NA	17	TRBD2	CASSPTPPTSGSYEQFF	TGTGCCAGCAGCCCCACCCCCCCGACTAGCGGGAGTTATGAGCAGTTCTTC
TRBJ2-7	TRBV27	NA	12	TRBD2	CASIGLRGEQYF	TGTGCCAGCATCGGGTTGCGGGGGGAGCAGTACTTC
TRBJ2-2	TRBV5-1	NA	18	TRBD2	CASSLALASGGLSGELFF	TGCGCCAGCAGCTTGGCCCTCGCTAGCGGGGGTTTATCCGGGGAGCTGTTTTTT
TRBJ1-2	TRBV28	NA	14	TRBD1	CASSFGDSLGGYTF	TGTGCCAGCAGTTTCGGGGACAGCTTGGGCGGCTACACCTTC
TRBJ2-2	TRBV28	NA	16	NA	CASSSLQGVNTGELFF	TGTGCCAGCAGTTCACTACAGGGAGTTAACACCGGGGAGCTGTTTTTT
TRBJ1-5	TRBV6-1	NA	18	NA	CASSGPLGGGVGNQPQHF	TGTGCCAGCAGTGGGCCCTTGGGTGGGGGGGTTGGCAATCAGCCCCAGCATTTT
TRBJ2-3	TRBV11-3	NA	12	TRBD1	CASTSGGDTQYF	TGTGCCAGCACCTCAGGGGGAGATACGCAGTATTTT
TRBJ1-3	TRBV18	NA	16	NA	CASSPGLSSSGNTIYF	TGTGCCAGCTCACCCGGACTGAGCTCCTCTGGAAACACCATATATTTT
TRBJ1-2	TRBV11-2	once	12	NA	CASSLAPYGYTF	TGTGCCAGCAGCTTAGCTCCCTATGGCTACACCTTC
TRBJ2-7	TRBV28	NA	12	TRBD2	CASLGLDSEQYF	TGTGCCAGCCTGGGACTAGATTCCGAGCAGTACTTC
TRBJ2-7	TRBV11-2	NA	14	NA	CASSLDLSASEQYF	TGTGCCAGCAGCTTAGACCTATCCGCCTCCGAGCAGTACTTC
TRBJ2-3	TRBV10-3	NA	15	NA	CAISERELRVDTQYF	TGTGCCATCAGTGAGCGGGAGCTGAGGGTGGATACGCAGTATTTT